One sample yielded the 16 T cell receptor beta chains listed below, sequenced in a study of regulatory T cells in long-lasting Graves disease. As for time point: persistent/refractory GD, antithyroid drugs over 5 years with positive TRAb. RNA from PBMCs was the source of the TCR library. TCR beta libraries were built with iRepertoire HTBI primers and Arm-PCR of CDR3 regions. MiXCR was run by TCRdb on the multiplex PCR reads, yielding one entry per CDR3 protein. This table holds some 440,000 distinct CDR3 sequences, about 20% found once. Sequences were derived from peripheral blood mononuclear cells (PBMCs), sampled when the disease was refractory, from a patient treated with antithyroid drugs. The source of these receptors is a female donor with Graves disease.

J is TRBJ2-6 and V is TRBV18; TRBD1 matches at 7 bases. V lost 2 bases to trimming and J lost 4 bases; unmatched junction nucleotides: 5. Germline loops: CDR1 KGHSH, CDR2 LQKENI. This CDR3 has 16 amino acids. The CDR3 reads CASSPVTGPGANVLTF. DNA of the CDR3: TGTGCCAGCTCACCAGTGACAGGGCCCGGGGCCAACGTCCTGACTTTC.

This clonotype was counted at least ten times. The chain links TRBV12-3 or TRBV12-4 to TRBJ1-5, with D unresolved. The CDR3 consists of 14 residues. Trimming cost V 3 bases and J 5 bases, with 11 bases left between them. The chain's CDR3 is CASSFGGGYQPQHF. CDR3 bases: TGTGCCAGCAGTTTCGGTGGAGGATATCAGCCCCAGCATTTT.

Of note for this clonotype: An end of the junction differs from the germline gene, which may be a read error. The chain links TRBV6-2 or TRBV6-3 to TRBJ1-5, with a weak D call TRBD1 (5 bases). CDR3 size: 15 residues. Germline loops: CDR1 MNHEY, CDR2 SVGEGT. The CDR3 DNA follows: TGTGTCAGCAGTGGCCTCCGGGGGAGCAATCAGCCCCAGCATTTT. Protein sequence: CVSSGLRGSNQPQHF.

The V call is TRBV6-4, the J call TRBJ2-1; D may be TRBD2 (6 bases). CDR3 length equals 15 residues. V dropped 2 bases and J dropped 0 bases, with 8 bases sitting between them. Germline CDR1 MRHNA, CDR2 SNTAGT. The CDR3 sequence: CASSDSSGSYNEQFF. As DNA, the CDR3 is TGTGCCAGCAGTGACAGTAGCGGCTCCTACAATGAGCAGTTCTTC.

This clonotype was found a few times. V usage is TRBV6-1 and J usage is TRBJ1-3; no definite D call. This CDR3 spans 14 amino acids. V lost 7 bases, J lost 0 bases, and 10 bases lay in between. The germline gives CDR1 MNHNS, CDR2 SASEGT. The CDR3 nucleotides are TGTGCCAGCAAAAAGTCTGGCTCTGGAAACACCATATATTTT. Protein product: CASKKSGSGNTIYF.

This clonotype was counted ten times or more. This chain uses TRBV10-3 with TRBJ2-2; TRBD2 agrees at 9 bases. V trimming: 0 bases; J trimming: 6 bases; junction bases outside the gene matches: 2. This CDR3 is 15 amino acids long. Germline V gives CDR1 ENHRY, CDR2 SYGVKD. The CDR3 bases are TGTGCCATCAGTGAGTCAGCGGGAGGCTCCGGGGAGCTGTTTTTT. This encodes CAISESAGGSGELFF.

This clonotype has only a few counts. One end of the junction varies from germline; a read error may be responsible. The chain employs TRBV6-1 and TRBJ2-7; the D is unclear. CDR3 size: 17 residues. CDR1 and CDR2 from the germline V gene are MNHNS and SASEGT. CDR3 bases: TGTGCCAGCGCCCTTGGATCCTGGGGTCCAAGGAATTACGGGCAGTACTTC. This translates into CASALGSWGPRNYGQYF.

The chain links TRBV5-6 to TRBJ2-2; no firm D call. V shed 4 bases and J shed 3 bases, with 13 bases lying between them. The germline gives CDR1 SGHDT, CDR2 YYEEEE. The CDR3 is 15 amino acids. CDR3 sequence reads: CASSLIPDDTGELFF. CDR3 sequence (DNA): TGTGCCAGCAGCCTTATCCCAGACGACACCGGGGAGCTGTTTTTT.

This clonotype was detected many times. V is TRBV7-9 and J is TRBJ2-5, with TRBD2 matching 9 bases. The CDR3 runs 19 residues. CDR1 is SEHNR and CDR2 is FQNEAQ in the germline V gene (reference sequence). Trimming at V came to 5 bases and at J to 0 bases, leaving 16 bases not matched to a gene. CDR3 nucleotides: TGTGCCAGCAGCCAGCCGATAGCGGGAGTCTTGTGGGACCAAGAGACCCAGTACTTC. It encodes CASSQPIAGVLWDQETQYF. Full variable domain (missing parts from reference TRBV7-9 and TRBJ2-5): DTGVSQNPRHKITKRGQNVTFRCDPISEHNRLYWYRQTLGQGPEFLTYFQNEAQLEKSRLLSDRFSAERPKGSFSTLEIQRTEQGDSAMYLCASSQPIAGVLWDQETQYFGPGTRLLVL.

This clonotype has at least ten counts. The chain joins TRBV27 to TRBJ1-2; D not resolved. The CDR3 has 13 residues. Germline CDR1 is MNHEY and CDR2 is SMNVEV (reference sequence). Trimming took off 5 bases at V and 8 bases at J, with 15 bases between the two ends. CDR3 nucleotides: TGTGCCAGCAGTGGTATGGGTCTACGCGGCTACACCTTC. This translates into CASSGMGLRGYTF.

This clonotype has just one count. The DNA of the CDR3 is TGCAGTGCCCAGTCCACAGGGCTGACTGAAGCTTTCTTT. This translates into CSAQSTGLTEAFF. V and J are TRBV20-1 and TRBJ1-1, with a weak D call TRBD1 (6 bases). Germline CDR1 DFQATT, CDR2 SNEGSKA (reference sequence). The CDR3 covers 13 residues. V lost 6 bases to trimming and J lost 5 bases, with 16 bases between them.

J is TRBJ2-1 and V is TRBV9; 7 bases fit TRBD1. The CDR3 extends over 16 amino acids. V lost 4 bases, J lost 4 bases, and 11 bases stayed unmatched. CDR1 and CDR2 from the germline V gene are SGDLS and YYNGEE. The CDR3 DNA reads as TGTGCCAGCAGCCCCCAGGGACAGCTAGAATACAATGAGCAGTTCTTC. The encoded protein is CASSPQGQLEYNEQFF.

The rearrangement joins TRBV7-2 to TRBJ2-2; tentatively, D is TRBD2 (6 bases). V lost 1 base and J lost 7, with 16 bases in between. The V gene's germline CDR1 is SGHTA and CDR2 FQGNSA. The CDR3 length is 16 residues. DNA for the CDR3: TGTGCCAGCAGCTTAGTTCCGGGAGCGACAAACGGGGAGCTGTTTTTT. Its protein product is CASSLVPGATNGELFF.

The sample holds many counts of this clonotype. Written as DNA, the CDR3 is TGTGCCAGCAGTTCCCGGGGAGGGGAAAATGAAAAACTGTTTTTT. As protein: CASSSRGGENEKLFF. The chain recombines TRBV28 with TRBJ1-4, with D perhaps TRBD1 (5 bases). Germline V gives CDR1 MDHEN, CDR2 SYDVKM. V was pared by 4 bases and J by 5 bases, with 14 bases between. The CDR3 spans 15 residues.

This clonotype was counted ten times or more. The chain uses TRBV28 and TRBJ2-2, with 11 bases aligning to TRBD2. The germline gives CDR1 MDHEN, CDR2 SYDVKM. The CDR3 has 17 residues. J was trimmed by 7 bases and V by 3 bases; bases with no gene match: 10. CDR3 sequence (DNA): TGTGCCAGCAGTTTTCTAGTAGCGGGAGGGCCTGGCGGGGAGCTGTTTTTT. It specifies CASSFLVAGGPGGELFF.

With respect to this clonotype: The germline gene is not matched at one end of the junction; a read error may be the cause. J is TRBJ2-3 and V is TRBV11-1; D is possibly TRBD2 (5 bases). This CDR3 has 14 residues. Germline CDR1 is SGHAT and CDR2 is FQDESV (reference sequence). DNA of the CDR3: TGTGCCAGCAGCTTAAGCGCGGGCACGGATACGCAGTATTTT. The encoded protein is CASSLSAGTDTQYF.